This TCR beta chain appears in the sequencing data of a study of blood T cells in healthy people across ages. Per the germline V gene, CDR1 is MRHNA and CDR2 is SNTAGT. V lost 5 bases and J lost 3; bases outside the gene matches: 10. This CDR3 contains 16 residues. The sample holds a few counts of this clonotype. A sample-barcoded 5' primer and a J-beta primer mix were used in a second PCR of roughly 7 to 11 cycles. From the 5' RACE reads, TCRdb called clonotypes with MiXCR, one entry per CDR3 protein. The sample holds 800,000 or so distinct CDR3 sequences, 25% seen once. These data were likewise used in another study, on T cells of mothers and their children.

Sequencing input: blood. The J gene is TRBJ2-3, the V gene TRBV6-4, with 8 bases lining up with TRBD2. The clonotype was recovered from a boy aged 10-17 years in good health. CDR3 residues: CASSLTPGGVTDTQYF. The DNA for the CDR3 is TGTGCCAGCAGTCTAACCCCGGGGGGGGTGACAGATACGCAGTATTTT.